The 21 T cell receptor beta chains given below trace back to one sample, sequenced in a study of blood T cell repertoires in COVID-19. Repertoires were generated with immunoSEQ multiplex PCR, while TCRdb's copy carries only in-frame clones and drops some. The sample lists 150,000 to 200,000 clones, 88% occurring once. The sample consisted of PBMCs or T cells enriched from blood (not recorded which). The receptors shown here come from a young woman who had recovered from COVID-19.

This chain joins TRBV5-1 and TRBJ2-7; perhaps TRBD2 as D (5 bases). The germline V and J ends were trimmed by 7 bases and 0 bases, with 14 bases remaining between them. From germline, CDR1 is SGHRS and CDR2 YFSETQ. The CDR3 has 14 residues. The CDR3 sequence: CASRWTQSSYEQYF. For the CDR3, the DNA is TGCGCCAGCCGGTGGACTCAGAGCTCCTACGAGCAGTACTTC.

V and J are TRBV2 and TRBJ1-6; the D is unclear. CDR1 and CDR2 (germline): SNHLY, FYNNEI. V lost 1 base and J 10 bases, leaving 11 bases between the germline ends. This CDR3 region has 14 residues. CDR3 nucleotides: TGTGCCAGCAGTGAAGGTGGCAGCGGGTCACCCCTCCACTTT. This sequence encodes CASSEGGSGSPLHF.

The CDR3 region is CASSTLGFGKESSPLHF. CDR3 sequence (DNA): TGTGCCAGCAGCACCTTAGGATTCGGGAAAGAGTCTTCACCCCTCCACTTT. This chain connects TRBV21-1 to TRBJ1-6. TRBV21-1 is termed a pseudogene. The CDR3 covers 17 residues.

The chain couples TRBV13 to TRBJ2-1; 7 bases match TRBD2. The CDR3 is 15 residues long. V lost 5 bases to trimming and J lost 4 bases; unmatched junction nucleotides: 8. Germline V gene lookup returns CDR1 PRHDT and CDR2 FYEKMQ (reference sequence). Written as DNA, the CDR3 is TGTGCCAGCAGCCCCTCCGGACTAGGGTACAATGAGCAGTTCTTC. It specifies CASSPSGLGYNEQFF.

This clone was counted a few times. The chain has TRBV21-1 and TRBJ1-5; TRBD1, the D gene given by the table, was not confirmed from the DNA. TRBV21-1 is a pseudogene. The CDR3 is 17 residues long. The chain's CDR3 is CASSKGGWQGGSQPQHF. CDR3 bases: TGTGCCAGCAGCAAAGGAGGTTGGCAGGGTGGTAGTCAGCCCCAGCATTTT.

This chain connects TRBV6-5 to TRBJ1-4, with 9 bases lining up with TRBD1. The germline V gene encodes CDR1 MNHEY and CDR2 SVGAGI. This CDR3 region has 13 residues. J was trimmed by 12 bases and V by 9 bases; bases with no gene match: 11. CDR3 sequence (DNA): TGTGCCAGTTCCCGGGACAGGGAGGTTCAACTGTTTTTT. Its translation: CASSRDREVQLFF.

The chain links TRBV19 to TRBJ2-5; 12 bases map to TRBD1. CDR1 and CDR2 from the germline V gene are LNHDA and SQIVND (reference sequence). The CDR3 covers 13 residues. With V trimmed by 6 bases and J by 10 bases, 6 bases remained unmatched. This chain's CDR3 is CASRSGTGGFQYF. The CDR3 nucleotides read TGTGCCAGTAGGTCCGGGACAGGGGGCTTCCAGTACTTC.

The rearrangement uses TRBV29-1 and TRBJ2-3; maybe TRBD1 (7 bases). The CDR3 is 15 residues long. The germline gives CDR1 SQVTM, CDR2 ANQGSEA. Trimming left V 7 bases short and J 3 bases short, with 20 bases between. In nucleotides, the CDR3 is TGCAGCGACCGACAGGGAGGTAGGGTAACAGATACGCAGTATTTT. This translates into CSDRQGGRVTDTQYF.

This chain uses TRBV11-2 with TRBJ1-5; 9 nucleotides line up with TRBD1. Germline CDR1 is SGHAT and CDR2 is FQNNGV. CDR3 length equals 14 residues. V shed 5 bases and J 5 bases; nucleotides not matched to a gene: 4. The DNA of the CDR3 is TGTGCCAGCAGCCCCGGGACAGGGTATCAGCCCCAGCATTTT. Its translation is CASSPGTGYQPQHF. Looking up the rest from reference TRBV11-2 and TRBJ1-5 gives the full variable domain: EAGVAQSPRYKIIEKRQSVAFWCNPISGHATLYWYQQILGQGPKLLIQFQNNGVVDDSQLPKDRFSAERLKGVDSTLKIQPAKLEDSAVYLCASSPGTGYQPQHFGDGTRLSIL.

V and J are TRBV28 and TRBJ1-2; possible D gene TRBD1, 5 bases. There are 14 residues in the CDR3. Germline V gives CDR1 MDHEN, CDR2 SYDVKM. V gave up 9 bases and J gave up 6 bases, with 20 bases separating them. DNA of the CDR3: TGTGCCAGTTCCGGTGGGCAGGGCTTACATGGCTACACCTTC. The encoded protein is CASSGGQGLHGYTF.

The gene calls are TRBV6-6 and TRBJ1-4; 9 nucleotides agree with TRBD1. The CDR3 extends over 16 amino acids. Germline V gives CDR1 MNHNY, CDR2 SVGAGI (reference sequence). The trim removed 5 bases at V and 8 bases at J, leaving 12 bases unmatched. DNA of the CDR3: TGTGCCAGCAGTAGAAGGGACAGGGTCAAGAGCGAAAAACTGTTTTTT. This encodes CASSRRDRVKSEKLFF.

This clone was seen just once. The rearrangement uses TRBV5-1 and TRBJ1-4; D is perhaps TRBD1 (5 bases). Germline V gene data show CDR1 as SGHRS and CDR2 as YFSETQ. The CDR3 loop spans 14 amino acids. V lost 4 bases, J lost 7 bases, and 14 bases lay in between. The CDR3 sequence: CASSRAGVGEKLFF. The CDR3 DNA follows: TGCGCCAGCAGCCGGGCGGGGGTTGGTGAAAAACTGTTTTTT.

The V gene is TRBV10-3, the J gene TRBJ1-6; maybe TRBD1 (5 bases). V lost 8 bases to trimming and J lost 9 bases, with 14 bases between them. Germline CDR1 reads ENHRY; CDR2 reads SYGVKD. CDR3 size: 13 residues. The CDR3 sequence: CAIQETGGSPLHF. The DNA for the CDR3 is TGTGCCATCCAGGAAACCGGGGGTTCACCCCTCCACTTT.

The chain carries TRBV5-1 and TRBJ2-2; 9 bases fit TRBD1. Germline V gene lookup returns CDR1 SGHRS and CDR2 YFSETQ. The V segment lost 6 bases and the J segment 7 bases; nucleotides outside the gene matches: 13. The CDR3 runs to 16 residues. CDR3 nucleotides: TGCGCCAGCACGACTACAGGGGGCGAATCGGGCGGGGAGCTGTTTTTT. Residues: CASTTTGGESGGELFF.

This clone has just a few counts. The rearrangement uses TRBV6-2 or TRBV6-3 and TRBJ1-2, with no clear D. V lost 0 bases and J lost 5, with 7 bases in between. Germline V CDR1 and CDR2: MNHEY, SVGEGT. This CDR3 has 13 amino acids. CDR3 protein: CASSYSTEYGYTF. The CDR3 nucleotides read TGTGCCAGCAGTTACTCGACTGAGTATGGCTACACCTTC.

This chain uses TRBV11-3 with TRBJ2-2; 9 bases align to TRBD1. Trimming cost V 5 bases and J 6 bases; bases outside gene matches: 7. The CDR3 is 15 amino acids. The germline CDR1 and CDR2 sequences are SGHNT and YENEEA. This CDR3 reads CASSRGQGTPGELFF. The CDR3 DNA reads TGTGCCAGCAGCCGGGGACAGGGAACCCCCGGGGAGCTGTTTTTT.

This chain uses TRBV27 with TRBJ1-1, with a possible D match to TRBD1 (6 bases). This CDR3 spans 13 amino acids. CDR1 is MNHEY and CDR2 is SMNVEV in the germline V gene (reference sequence). The V end lost 8 bases, the J end lost 1 base, and 11 bases lay between the germline ends. As DNA, the CDR3 is TGTGCCAGCGGGCGGACAGAGAACACTGAAGCTTTCTTT. Amino acids: CASGRTENTEAFF.

The chain links TRBV28 to TRBJ2-3, with 8 bases that match TRBD2. Germline V gene lookup returns CDR1 MDHEN and CDR2 SYDVKM. V lost 6 bases and J lost 0; bases outside the gene matches: 14. This CDR3 spans 18 amino acids. The CDR3 here is CASSPPPSGSYSTDTQYF. CDR3 DNA sequence: TGTGCCAGCAGCCCACCCCCCAGCGGGAGTTATAGCACAGATACGCAGTATTTT.

The V gene is TRBV7-2, the J gene TRBJ2-5, with 10 nucleotides matching TRBD1. Germline CDR1 reads SGHTA; CDR2 reads FQGNSA. This CDR3 is built from 15 residues. V trimming: 5 bases; J trimming: 4 bases; junction bases outside the gene matches: 7. CDR3 sequence reads: CASSPWTGGGETQYF. Written as DNA, the CDR3 is TGTGCCAGCAGCCCGTGGACAGGGGGAGGAGAGACCCAGTACTTC. Full variable domain (outside the CDR3, taken from reference TRBV7-2 and TRBJ2-5): GAGVSQSPSNKVTEKGKDVELRCDPISGHTALYWYRQSLGQGLEFLIYFQGNSAPDKSGLPSDRFSAERTGGSVSTLTIQRTQQEDSAVYLCASSPWTGGGETQYFGPGTRLLVL.

V and J are TRBV5-4 and TRBJ2-2, with a weak D call TRBD2 (7 bases). V shed 3 bases and J shed 5 bases, with 14 bases lying between them. The CDR3 runs 15 residues. CDR1 SGHNT and CDR2 YYREEE come from the germline V gene (reference sequence). CDR3 coding DNA: TGTGCCAGCAGCTCCACAGGGCGGGAGACCGGGGAGCTGTTTTTT. Its protein is CASSSTGRETGELFF.

The gene calls are TRBV10-2 and TRBJ1-1, with D uncertain. CDR3 length: 13 residues. CDR1 WSHSY and CDR2 SAAADI come from the germline V gene. The germline V and J ends were trimmed by 9 bases and 0 bases, with 11 bases remaining between them. This CDR3 reads CASHGEVNTEAFF. The DNA for the CDR3 is TGCGCCAGTCATGGGGAGGTGAACACTGAAGCTTTCTTT.